The 10 T cell receptor beta chains below were found in one sample sequenced in a study of molecular identifiers for immune sequencing clone quantification. In TCRdb, the PCR reads were re-called with MiXCR into one record per CDR3 protein. The sample holds tens of thousands of distinct CDR3 sequences, about 18% seen once. Sequenced material: naive CD8+ T cells from blood, with Jurkat cell RNA spiked in. Described subset: FACS-sorted CD8+CD4-CCR7+CD45RA+ naive T cells. All receptors come from a human donor in good health. Some libraries in this study had Jurkat cell RNA spiked in.

This clonotype was observed once. With a much larger clone just one base away, this may be a read error. This chain joins TRBV9 and TRBJ2-1, with 7 bases aligning to TRBD1. J was trimmed by 6 bases and V by 2 bases; bases with no gene match: 8. Per the germline V gene, CDR1 is SGDLS and CDR2 is YYNGEE. The CDR3 sequence is 15 residues long. The CDR3 nucleotides read TGTGCCAGCAGCGTGGAACAGGGGATAAGCAATGAGCAGTTCTTC. As protein: CASSVEQGISNEQFF.

This clonotype has a handful of counts. The CDR3 sequence: CASSVDLPDTQYF. The CDR3 coding sequence is TGTGCCAGCAGCGTAGATCTGCCAGATACGCAGTATTTT. V usage is TRBV9 and J usage is TRBJ2-3; D not certain. V shed 0 bases and J shed 4 bases, with 6 bases lying between them. The CDR3 spans 13 residues. Germline V gene lookup returns CDR1 SGDLS and CDR2 YYNGEE.

This clonotype was picked up many times. This chain connects TRBV10-3 to TRBJ2-1; weak D call: TRBD2 (6 bases). This CDR3 has 15 amino acids. With 1 base removed from V and 2 bases from J, the gap between germline ends came to 9 bases. Per the germline V gene, CDR1 is ENHRY and CDR2 is SYGVKD. The CDR3 DNA follows: TGTGCCATCAGTGAGTACCGGGAGACCTACAATGAGCAGTTCTTC. As protein: CAISEYRETYNEQFF.

The chain uses TRBV12-3 or TRBV12-4 and TRBJ2-1; 7 bases fit TRBD2. Trimming removed 6 bases from V and 4 bases from J; junction bases left unmatched: 6. The CDR3 spans 14 residues. The CDR3 DNA follows: TGTGCCAGCAGCCCCCCGGGGGGTTACAATGAGCAGTTCTTC. It is translated as CASSPPGGYNEQFF.

A note on this clonotype: Just one base apart from a much larger clone, this may be a read error. The chain couples TRBV5-5 to TRBJ2-5; no definite D call. CDR3 length: 12 amino acids. CDR1 SGHKS and CDR2 YYEKEE come from the germline V gene (reference sequence). The CDR3 spells CASSIPQETLYF. CDR3 bases: TGTGCCAGCAGCATCCCACAAGAGACCCTGTACTTC.

In this sample, this clonotype turned up many times. The V call is TRBV2, the J call TRBJ1-2, with D unclear. V was shortened by 4 bases and J by 5 bases, with 11 bases between the two germline ends. The germline V gene has CDR1 SNHLY and CDR2 FYNNEI. The CDR3 consists of 13 residues. CDR3 in DNA: TGTGCCAGCAGTGCTATGACGGTTTATGGCTACACCTTC. It specifies CASSAMTVYGYTF.

Details on this clonotype: A read error is possible here, since a much larger clone lies one base away. The chain combines TRBV15 with TRBJ1-1; D is unclear. The germline gives CDR1 LNHNV, CDR2 YYDKDF (reference sequence). Trimming took off 4 bases at V and 3 bases at J, with 18 bases between the two ends. There are 16 residues in the CDR3. The CDR3, as DNA: TGTGCCACCAGCACCCCCGAAGGGATCATGGACACTGAAGCTTTCTTT. Translated: CATSTPEGIMDTEAFF.

V is TRBV12-3 or TRBV12-4 and J is TRBJ2-3; perhaps TRBD2 as D (6 bases). CDR3 length equals 12 residues. V lost 5 bases, J lost 9 bases, and 12 bases lay in between. CDR3 protein: CASSPGTLTQYF. The CDR3 DNA reads as TGTGCCAGCAGTCCCGGGACTTTGACGCAGTATTTT.

In this sample, this clonotype is medium-sized. CDR3 nucleotides: TGCGCCAGCAGCTTGTCTCCCCCGGGGGTAGAGGTACCCGGGGAGCTGTTTTTT. Its protein product is CASSLSPPGVEVPGELFF. This chain uses TRBV5-1 with TRBJ2-2, with D perhaps matching TRBD2 (6 bases). V lost 1 base, J lost 6 bases, and 22 bases lay in between. The CDR3 extends over 18 amino acids. Germline-derived CDR1 and CDR2 are SGHRS and YFSETQ.

This clonotype was counted only a few times. A much larger clone differs from this one at a single base, so this may be a read error. The V gene is TRBV27, the J gene TRBJ2-5, with D perhaps given as TRBD1 or TRBD2 (5 bases each). This CDR3 is 13 amino acids long. The germline V gene encodes CDR1 MNHEY and CDR2 SMNVEV (reference sequence). The CDR3 is CVSSQGRRETQYF. The CDR3 nucleotides read TGTGTCAGCAGCCAGGGACGACGAGAGACCCAGTACTTC.